Listed here is a single T cell receptor (beta chain). This sample is part of a study of blood T cell repertoires in COVID-19. A Seattle source enrolled patients during active infection and followed them longitudinally. As processed by the authors: It was from reference gene primer amplification that nucleated cell counts were estimated. Libraries were prepared by immunoSEQ multiplex PCR; TCRdb keeps only in-frame clonotypes and omits some of them. V, J and clone size are taken as reported in that table, and D and trimming were inferred from the DNA itself. The sample includes 47,000 or so clones, approximately 80% of them seen just once. CDR1 and CDR2 (germline): GTSNPN, SVGIG (reference sequence). CDR3 length: 15 amino acids. V shed 3 bases and J shed 9 bases, with 22 bases lying between them.

The chain employs TRBV30 and TRBJ2-3; tentative D call: TRBD2 (5 bases). The sequence came from a woman at least 80 years old with COVID-19, enrolled during active disease. Sequencing was performed on peripheral blood. CDR3 protein: CAWRVGSLGLPTQYF. CDR3 DNA sequence: TGTGCCTGGAGAGTGGGGAGCCTGGGTCTCCCCACGCAGTATTTT.